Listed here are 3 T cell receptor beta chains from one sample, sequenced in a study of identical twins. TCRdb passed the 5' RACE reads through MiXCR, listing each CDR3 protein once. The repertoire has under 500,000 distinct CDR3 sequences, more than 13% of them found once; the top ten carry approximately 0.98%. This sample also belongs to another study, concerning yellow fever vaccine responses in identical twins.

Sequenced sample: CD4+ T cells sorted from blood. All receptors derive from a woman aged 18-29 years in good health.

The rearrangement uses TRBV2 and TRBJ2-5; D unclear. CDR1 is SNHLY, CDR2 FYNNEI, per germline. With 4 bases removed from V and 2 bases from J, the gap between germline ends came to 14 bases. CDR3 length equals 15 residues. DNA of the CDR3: TGTGCCAGCAGTGCCGAGGTGAAAGGGCAAGAGACCCAGTACTTC. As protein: CASSAEVKGQETQYF.

The CDR3 DNA is TGTGCCAGCAGCGTGGGGTATTATGGCTACACCTTC. Its translation: CASSVGYYGYTF. The V gene is TRBV9, the J gene TRBJ1-2; D unresolved. This CDR3 is 12 amino acids long. In germline, CDR1 is SGDLS, CDR2 YYNGEE. Trimming pared 2 bases from V and 5 bases from J, leaving 7 bases between.

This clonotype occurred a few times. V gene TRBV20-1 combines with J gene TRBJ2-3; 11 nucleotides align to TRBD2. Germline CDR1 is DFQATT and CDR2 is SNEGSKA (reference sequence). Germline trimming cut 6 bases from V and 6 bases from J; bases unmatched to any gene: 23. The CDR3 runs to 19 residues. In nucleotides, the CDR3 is TGCAGTGCCTCCGGGCCCGGGACTAGCGGAACTACCGTTGCCGATACGCAGTATTTT. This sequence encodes CSASGPGTSGTTVADTQYF.